A single sample gave rise to the 27 T cell receptor beta chains below, sequenced in a study of T cell responses to AZD1222 COVID-19 vaccine. The repertoire was sequenced with immunoSEQ multiplex PCR; TCRdb's copy has only in-frame clones and lacks some. The sample holds some 150,000 clones, approximately 85% seen once. The source material was peripheral blood, sampled on day 0 of MenACWY control vaccination. These receptors originate from an adult in good health.

The gene calls are TRBV7-2 and TRBJ1-1; no reliable D call. The CDR3 covers 18 residues. The V gene's germline CDR1 is SGHTA and CDR2 FQGNSA. V lost 2 bases and J lost 6, with 25 bases in between. The CDR3: CASSLSPGQKFVPPEAFF. The CDR3 nucleotides are TGTGCCAGCAGCTTATCCCCCGGGCAGAAATTCGTCCCCCCTGAAGCTTTCTTT.

The chain couples TRBV5-8 to TRBJ2-3; D may be TRBD2 (5 bases). CDR3 length: 14 amino acids. Germline CDR1 reads SGHTS; CDR2 reads YDEGEE. Between the trimmed V and J ends, which lost 4 bases and 4 bases, there was a span of 13 bases. The CDR3 spells CASSLDPEADTQYF. CDR3 coding DNA: TGTGCCAGCAGCCTGGATCCGGAGGCAGATACGCAGTATTTT.

V and J are TRBV7-3 and TRBJ2-3, with D tentatively TRBD2 (5 bases). Germline V CDR1 and CDR2: SGHTA, FQGTGA. V was shortened by 2 bases and J by 5 bases, with 8 bases between the two germline ends. This CDR3 comprises 13 residues. The CDR3 reads CASSLEGEDTQYF. For the CDR3, the DNA is TGTGCCAGCAGCTTAGAGGGTGAAGATACGCAGTATTTT.

In its sample, this clone was seen once. The chain joins TRBV19 to TRBJ1-3, with 9 bases identical to TRBD1. This CDR3 spans 15 amino acids. V lost 6 bases, J lost 3 bases, and 6 bases stayed unmatched. Germline V gene lookup returns CDR1 LNHDA and CDR2 SQIVND (reference sequence). DNA of the CDR3: TGTGCCAGTAGCCCGGACAGGGGAGGTGGAAACACCATATATTTT. This translates into CASSPDRGGGNTIYF.

The V and J genes are TRBV5-1 and TRBJ1-1; D gene ambiguous. Between the trimmed V and J ends, which lost 4 bases and 6 bases, there was a span of 10 bases. Germline CDR1 SGHRS, CDR2 YFSETQ. The CDR3 sequence is 12 residues long. Here the CDR3 reads CASSQGLSEAFF. The CDR3 DNA follows: TGCGCCAGCAGCCAAGGACTCTCTGAAGCTTTCTTT.

CDR3 sequence reads: CASSKGLAGAGDEQFF. CDR3 bases: TGCGCCAGCAGTAAAGGACTAGCGGGGGCCGGGGATGAGCAGTTCTTC. The rearrangement joins TRBV10-1 to TRBJ2-1; 13 bases align to TRBD2. CDR1 WNHNN and CDR2 SYGVQD come from the germline V gene (reference sequence). The CDR3 runs to 16 residues. J lost 8 bases, V lost 5 bases, and 9 bases had no gene match.

The CDR3 sequence is CASSRRSYEQYF. DNA of the CDR3: TGTGCCAGCAGCCGGCGATCCTACGAGCAGTACTTC. The chain uses TRBV3-1 (or the pseudogene TRBV3-2) and TRBJ2-7; no reliable D call. The CDR3 totals 12 residues. Deletions cut 4 bases from V and 1 base from J, with 5 bases between. Germline lookup yields CDR1 LGHDT and CDR2 YNNKEL (reference sequence).

V usage is TRBV20-1 and J usage is TRBJ2-7; the D gene is possibly TRBD1 (6 bases). The length of the CDR3 is 13 residues. Germline assignment: CDR1 DFQATT and CDR2 SNEGSKA (reference sequence). Trimming removed 3 bases from V and 4 bases from J, with 13 bases in between. CDR3: CSASRQGRYEQYF. As DNA, the CDR3 is TGCAGTGCTAGTCGGCAGGGGCGATACGAGCAGTACTTC.

The chain combines TRBV29-1 with TRBJ1-4; 10 bases are a match to TRBD1. The CDR3 extends over 15 amino acids. Germline V gives CDR1 SQVTM, CDR2 ANQGSEA. Trimming took 7 bases from V and 8 from J; bases not matched to a gene: 13. The CDR3 DNA is TGCAGCGCCACCAAGGGACAGGGGAATACGGAAAAACTGTTTTTT. Protein: CSATKGQGNTEKLFF.

The chain carries TRBV29-1 and TRBJ2-1, with D uncertain. This CDR3 is 16 amino acids long. V was shortened by 4 bases and J by 6 bases, with 22 bases between the two germline ends. Germline values: CDR1 SQVTM, CDR2 ANQGSEA. Here the CDR3 DNA reads TGCAGCGTTGTTTTAGGCCCCAATCCCCTTACCAATGAGCAGTTCTTC. Amino acid sequence: CSVVLGPNPLTNEQFF.

This CDR3 reads CATRPTTSGELFF. The DNA for the CDR3 is TGTGCCACCAGGCCTACTACCAGCGGGGAGCTGTTTTTT. This chain joins TRBV3-1 (or the pseudogene TRBV3-2) and TRBJ2-2; D gene uncertain. This CDR3 is built from 13 residues. Per the germline V gene, CDR1 is LGHDT and CDR2 is YNNKEL (reference sequence). V gave up 10 bases and J gave up 7 bases, with 16 bases separating them.

The genes are TRBV9 and TRBJ1-2; possible D gene TRBD1, 5 bases. This CDR3 is built from 15 residues. The germline CDR1 and CDR2 sequences are SGDLS and YYNGEE. V lost 4 bases, J lost 4 bases, and 17 bases lay in between. The CDR3 sequence is CASSPNAGRGYGYTF. CDR3 nucleotide sequence: TGTGCCAGCAGCCCTAACGCAGGGAGAGGCTATGGCTACACCTTC. Full variable domain (outside the CDR3, taken from reference TRBV9 and TRBJ1-2): DSGVTQTPKHLITATGQRVTLRCSPRSGDLSVYWYQQSLDQGLQFLIQYYNGEERAKGNILERFSAQQFPDLHSELNLSSLELGDSALYFCASSPNAGRGYGYTFGSGTRLTVV.

The table lists this clone with a few counts. V is TRBV6-1 and J is TRBJ1-2; TRBD1 might be the D (5 bases). This CDR3 is built from 13 residues. Trimming cost V 2 bases and J 8 bases, with 12 bases left between them. Germline V gene sequence: CDR1 MNHNS, CDR2 SASEGT. The CDR3 reads CASSEQGIVGYTF. The CDR3 nucleotides are TGTGCCAGCAGTGAACAGGGTATAGTGGGCTACACCTTC.

V is TRBV10-3 and J is TRBJ1-1; D is uncertain. The CDR3 extends over 12 amino acids. CDR1 ENHRY and CDR2 SYGVKD come from the germline V gene. V shed 10 bases and J shed 5 bases, with 14 bases lying between them. The CDR3 DNA follows: TGTGCCACCTCGCAAGGTATAACTGAAGCTTTCTTT. Amino acid sequence: CATSQGITEAFF.

The chain is built from TRBV19 and TRBJ1-2, with TRBD1 identical over 8 bases. The CDR3 has 14 amino acids. The V segment lost 6 bases and the J segment 1 base; nucleotides outside the gene matches: 4. The germline gives CDR1 LNHDA, CDR2 SQIVND (reference sequence). The CDR3 sequence: CASRMTGDNYGYTF. The CDR3 region has the DNA TGTGCCAGTAGGATGACAGGGGATAACTATGGCTACACCTTC.

The chain employs TRBV3-1 (or the pseudogene TRBV3-2) and TRBJ2-2, with TRBD2 matching 7 bases. The CDR3 extends over 14 amino acids. The ends lost 4 bases at V and 6 bases at J; junction bases unmatched: 5. From germline, CDR1 is LGHDT and CDR2 YNNKEL (reference sequence). The CDR3 sequence is CASSRAGESGELFF. The CDR3 DNA reads TGTGCCAGCAGCCGGGCGGGGGAGTCCGGGGAGCTGTTTTTT.

Concerning this clone: The sample has other DNA sequences that encode this CDR3 too. The chain recombines TRBV6-5 with TRBJ1-5, with 7 bases matching TRBD1. The J segment lost 1 base and the V segment lost 6 bases, leaving 6 bases of the junction unmatched. The CDR3 runs 15 residues. Per germline, CDR1 MNHEY and CDR2 SVGAGI. CDR3 region: CASSRDSGSNQPQHF. The CDR3 nucleotides read TGTGCCAGCAGCCGGGACAGTGGAAGCAATCAGCCCCAGCATTTT.

The chain uses TRBV7-6 and TRBJ2-6; no reliable D call. The CDR3 has 16 residues. Germline CDR1 reads SGHVS; CDR2 reads FNYEAQ. The V gene lost 4 bases and the J gene lost 0 bases, with 10 bases spanning the gap. CDR3 bases: TGTGCCAGCAGCTCTAGAACACTCTCTGGGGCCAACGTCCTGACTTTC. Translated, it gives CASSSRTLSGANVLTF. The variable domain in full, with the rest retrieved from reference TRBV7-6 and TRBJ2-6, is GAGVSQSPRYKVTKRGQDVALRCDPISGHVSLYWYRQALGQGPEFLTYFNYEAQQDKSGLPNDRFSAERPEGSISTLTIQRTEQRDSAMYRCASSSRTLSGANVLTFGAGSRLTVL.

The chain couples TRBV10-3 to TRBJ1-1; D perhaps matches TRBD1 (5 bases). Trimming left V 3 bases short and J 1 base short, with 12 bases between. Germline-derived CDR1 and CDR2 are ENHRY and SYGVKD. The CDR3 totals 15 residues. CDR3 sequence: CAISDLGDSNTEAFF. In DNA, the CDR3 is TGTGCCATCAGTGATCTAGGGGATTCGAACACTGAAGCTTTCTTT.

The rearrangement joins TRBV7-2 to TRBJ1-4; D perhaps matches TRBD1 (5 bases). Germline CDR1 reads SGHTA; CDR2 reads FQGNSA. This CDR3 has 14 amino acids. Deletions cut 3 bases from V and 10 bases from J, with 15 bases between. The CDR3 reads CASSLGDPGGKLFF. CDR3 nucleotides: TGTGCCAGCAGCTTGGGAGATCCCGGGGGAAAACTGTTTTTT.

This chain joins TRBV19 and TRBJ1-1; unclear D gene. The length of the CDR3 is 11 residues. V lost 6 bases and J lost 5, with 7 bases in between. From germline, CDR1 is LNHDA and CDR2 SQIVND (reference sequence). CDR3 loop: CASRWMTEAFF. The CDR3 DNA sequence: TGTGCCAGTAGATGGATGACTGAAGCTTTCTTT.

The chain carries TRBV6-6 and TRBJ2-7, with 10 bases aligning to TRBD1. This CDR3 contains 15 residues. Germline-derived CDR1 and CDR2 are MNHNY and SVGAGI (reference sequence). J lost 4 bases, V lost 2 bases, and 5 bases had no gene match. The CDR3 nucleotides are TGTGCCAGCAGTTACCGGACAGGGGGAGGGTACGAGCAGTACTTC. Encoded protein: CASSYRTGGGYEQYF.

The genes are TRBV3-1 (or the pseudogene TRBV3-2) and TRBJ2-3; D is ambiguous. V gave up 4 bases and J gave up 7 bases, with 15 bases separating them. The CDR3 has 14 residues. Per germline, CDR1 LGHDT and CDR2 YNNKEL (reference sequence). The CDR3 DNA is TGTGCCAGCAGCCCCCAAAGCACGATGAATACGCAGTATTTT. This encodes CASSPQSTMNTQYF.

This clone was counted ten times or more. The V gene is TRBV3-1 (or the pseudogene TRBV3-2), the J gene TRBJ2-5; D tentatively fits TRBD1 or TRBD2 (5 bases each). The CDR3 extends over 14 amino acids. Trimming pared 4 bases from V and 2 bases from J, leaving 11 bases between. The germline V gene has CDR1 LGHDT and CDR2 YNNKEL (reference sequence). The CDR3 bases are TGTGCCAGCAGCCCCCGGGACCGACAAGAGACCCAGTACTTC. The encoded protein is CASSPRDRQETQYF.

The chain employs TRBV18 and TRBJ1-4, with D hard to call. There are 15 residues in the CDR3. Germline-derived CDR1 and CDR2 are KGHSH and LQKENI. Trimming cost V 0 bases and J 8 bases, with 13 bases left between them. The DNA of the CDR3 is TGTGCCAGCTCACCACCGGCCGAGCTGGGGGAAAAACTGTTTTTT. Its translation: CASSPPAELGEKLFF. Filled out from reference TRBV18 and TRBJ1-4, the complete variable domain reads NAGVMQNPRHLVRRRGQEARLRCSPMKGHSHVYWYRQLPEEGLKFMVYLQKENIIDESGMPKERFSAEFPKEGPSILRIQQVVRGDSAAYFCASSPPAELGEKLFFGSGTQLSVL.

The rearrangement links TRBV6-5 to TRBJ2-1, with 10 nucleotides matching TRBD2. Germline V gene data show CDR1 as MNHEY and CDR2 as SVGAGI. Trimming at V came to 5 bases and at J to 9 bases, leaving 10 bases not matched to a gene. The CDR3 spans 15 residues. The CDR3 DNA follows: TGTGCCAGCAGTACCCAGCGGGGGGGGCGAGGTGAGCAGTTCTTC. It yields the protein CASSTQRGGRGEQFF.

The chain uses TRBV6-4 and TRBJ2-2; 9 bases line up with TRBD2. CDR1 and CDR2 (germline): MRHNA, SNTAGT. V lost 0 bases to trimming and J lost 4 bases; unmatched junction nucleotides: 3. This CDR3 contains 16 residues. CDR3 in amino acids: CASSDSAGGITGELFF. CDR3 nucleotides: TGTGCCAGCAGTGACTCTGCGGGGGGGATCACCGGGGAGCTGTTTTTT.